This TCR beta chain was sequenced during a study of cytomegalovirus exposure and HLA in healthy donors. Study-wide points: Among TCR beta chains, those listed as cytomegalovirus-associated numbered over 150. Three chains linked to CMV were shown in vitro to be specific for CMV antigens.

The study drew the donors from its approximately 120-subject validation cohort, separate from the roughly 670-subject first cohort. About this clone: Its antigen is currently unknown.

This CDR3 has 14 residues. Germline trimming cut 7 bases from V and 4 bases from J; bases unmatched to any gene: 10. The germline V gene has CDR1 GTSNPN and CDR2 SVGIG (reference sequence). Here immunoSEQ multiplex PCR was the method, and the copy in TCRdb shows in-frame clones only, minus some. The data show 200,000 to 250,000 clones, with 80% to 90% seen just once and 2.6% held by the top ten. What was sequenced was PBMCs. The rearrangement uses TRBV30 and TRBJ1-3; 7 nucleotides match TRBD1. The TCR was taken from a man in his late teens or twenties in good health and CMV-seronegative. In nucleotides, the CDR3 is TGTGCCTATAGGACAGGAGCGGAAGGAAACACCATATATTTT. Translation gives CAYRTGAEGNTIYF.